The T cell receptor beta chain under discussion was sequenced for a study of tumor-infiltrating lymphocytes in oesophageal squamous cell carcinoma. This clonotype was found a few times. TCRdb re-analysed the PCR reads in MiXCR, keeping a single row per CDR3 protein. The sample yields 20,000 or so distinct CDR3 sequences, roughly two fifths seen once. The CDR3 has 15 residues. Looked up from germline, CDR1 is SGHVS and CDR2 is FNYEAQ. Deletions cut 4 bases from V and 8 bases from J, with 18 bases between. Sequenced sample: normal esophageal tissue next to the tumor. The source is a male donor with esophageal squamous cell carcinoma. The rearrangement joins TRBV7-6 to TRBJ2-1; D is ambiguous. The CDR3 loop is CASSSGRLDGDEQFF. As DNA, the CDR3 is TGTGCCAGCAGCTCGGGCAGGCTGGATGGGGATGAGCAGTTCTTC. Combining the CDR3 with reference TRBV7-6 and TRBJ2-1 gives the whole variable domain GAGVSQSPRYKVTKRGQDVALRCDPISGHVSLYWYRQALGQGPEFLTYFNYEAQQDKSGLPNDRFSAERPEGSISTLTIQRTEQRDSAMYRCASSSGRLDGDEQFFGPGTRLTVL.